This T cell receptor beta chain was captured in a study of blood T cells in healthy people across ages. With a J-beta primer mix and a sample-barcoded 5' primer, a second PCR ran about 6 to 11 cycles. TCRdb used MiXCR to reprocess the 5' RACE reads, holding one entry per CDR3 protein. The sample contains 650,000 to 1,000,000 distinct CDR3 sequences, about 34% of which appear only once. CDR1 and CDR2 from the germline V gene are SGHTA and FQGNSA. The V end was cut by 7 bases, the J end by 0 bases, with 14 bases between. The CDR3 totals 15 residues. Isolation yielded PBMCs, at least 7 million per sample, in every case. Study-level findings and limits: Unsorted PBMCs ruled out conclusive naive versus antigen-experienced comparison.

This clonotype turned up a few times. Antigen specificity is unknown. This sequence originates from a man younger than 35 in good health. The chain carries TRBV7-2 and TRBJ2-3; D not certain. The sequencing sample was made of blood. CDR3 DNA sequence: TGTGCCAGCATATCCCGGGCAGGTAGCACAGATACGCAGTATTTT. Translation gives CASISRAGSTDTQYF.